The clone carrying this TCR beta chain appeared once. The data are from a study of CD8 T cells in Susac syndrome. About 0.45 to 1 ug RNA was reverse transcribed with random hexamers. In TCRdb, the immunoSEQ multiplex PCR reads were re-called with MiXCR into one record per CDR3 protein. Among about 430,000 distinct CDR3 sequences listed, more than 80% were seen once. Input material: CD8+ T cells from PBMCs. This TCR was sampled from a human donor with multiple sclerosis.

CDR3 protein: CASSESSSTDTQYF. CDR3 sequence (DNA): TGTGCCAGCAGTGAGAGCTCTAGCACAGATACGCAGTATTTT. The chain is built from TRBV25-1 and TRBJ2-3, with no clear D. Looked up from germline, CDR1 is MGHDK and CDR2 is SYGVNS. The V gene lost 3 bases and the J gene lost 0 bases, with 7 bases spanning the gap. This CDR3 comprises 14 residues.